The 5 T cell receptor beta chains below come from one sample, sequenced in a study of blood T cell repertoires in COVID-19. TCRdb's table, derived via immunoSEQ multiplex PCR, lists solely in-frame clones and lacks some. The data contain tens of thousands of clones, nearly 85% of them singletons. Sequenced input: peripheral blood. The receptors originated from a human donor in a cohort sampled during active COVID-19.

In nucleotides, the CDR3 is TGTGCCAGCAGTTATAGCGGGGGGTCTTACAATGAGCAGTTCTTC. This translates into CASSYSGGSYNEQFF. This sequence joins TRBV5-8 and TRBJ2-1; 10 bases match TRBD2. V dropped 5 bases and J dropped 4; count of bases not matched to a gene: 6. Germline CDR1 SGHTS, CDR2 YDEGEE. This CDR3 contains 15 residues.

This clone was detected only a few times. The V call is TRBV5-5, the J call TRBJ2-1; 16 bases line up with TRBD2. Per the germline V gene, CDR1 is SGHKS and CDR2 is YYEKEE (reference sequence). This CDR3 comprises 17 residues. Unmatched junction bases numbered 6, after V lost 3 bases and J lost 6 bases. CDR3: CASSSPGLAGGLNEQFF. The CDR3 DNA follows: TGTGCCAGCAGCTCACCGGGACTAGCGGGGGGGCTCAATGAGCAGTTCTTC.

This clone showed up just a few times. The chain has TRBV5-1 and TRBJ2-7; 8 nucleotides agree with TRBD1. V shed 4 bases, J shed 4 bases, and the junction held 7 bases outside the gene matches. The germline gives CDR1 SGHRS, CDR2 YFSETQ. This CDR3 spans 14 amino acids. The CDR3, as DNA: TGCGCCAGCAGCACCGGGACAGGCGTATACGAGCAGTACTTC. Encoded protein: CASSTGTGVYEQYF.

The V gene is TRBV15, the J gene TRBJ2-1; no firm D call. V lost 8 bases to trimming and J lost 2 bases, with 13 bases between them. The CDR3 spans 14 residues. Germline assignment: CDR1 LNHNV and CDR2 YYDKDF (reference sequence). This CDR3 is CATSLRSTYNEQFF. In DNA form, the CDR3 reads TGTGCCACCTCGTTGCGTTCGACCTACAATGAGCAGTTCTTC.

This chain joins TRBV6-1 and TRBJ1-6, with 7 positions matching TRBD1. Germline V gene lookup returns CDR1 MNHNS and CDR2 SASEGT. J was trimmed by 0 bases and V by 1 base; bases with no gene match: 6. The CDR3 has 18 amino acids. In nucleotides, the CDR3 is TGTGCCAGCAGTGAAGAGGGGGACAGTAGCTCCTATAATTCACCCCTCCACTTT. It translates to CASSEEGDSSSYNSPLHF.